The 31 T cell receptor beta chains listed next were all sequenced from one sample in a study of T cell repertoires in cytomegalovirus infection. These receptors' antigens are unknown. TCRdb re-called the reads with MiXCR, one entry per CDR3 protein. Of approximately 910,000 distinct CDR3 sequences in the sample, approximately 31% were seen once. The starting material was cultured CD8+ T cells from PBMCs, obtained from culture after CMV antigen stimulation. These receptors were collected from a human donor in good health (CMV status not recorded). Some clones in this sample may be carry-over from other donors' samples.

The chain carries TRBV24-1 and TRBJ2-5; D gene uncertain. The V end lost 3 bases, the J end lost 5 bases, and 12 bases lay between the germline ends. Germline V gene lookup returns CDR1 KGHDR and CDR2 SFDVKD. This CDR3 spans 14 amino acids. Here the CDR3 DNA reads TGTGCCACCAGTGATCACAGAAGATCCGAGACCCAGTACTTC. This encodes CATSDHRRSETQYF.

This clonotype was observed a few times. The chain combines TRBV4-2 with TRBJ2-3, with TRBD2 identical over 9 bases. Losses at the gene ends were 0 bases for V and 1 base for J; bases not matched to a gene: 2. CDR3 size: 16 residues. The germline gives CDR1 LGHNA, CDR2 YNFKEQ. For the CDR3, the DNA is TGTGCCAGCAGCCAAGAAGCTAGCGGGGGCACAGATACGCAGTATTTT. This encodes CASSQEASGGTDTQYF.

This clonotype was detected a few times. The chain links TRBV27 to TRBJ1-2; D might be TRBD1 (5 bases). Germline CDR1 is MNHEY and CDR2 is SMNVEV (reference sequence). V dropped 3 bases and J dropped 8 bases, with 19 bases sitting between them. There are 15 residues in the CDR3. The CDR3: CASSFSGPPPAGYTF. CDR3 nucleotides: TGTGCCAGCAGTTTCTCGGGACCGCCGCCAGCGGGCTACACCTTC.

This clonotype has only a few counts. The chain couples TRBV10-3 to TRBJ2-1; TRBD1 matches 12 bases. After removal of 5 bases from V and 4 bases from J, the junction contained 9 bases not matched to a gene. Germline CDR1 ENHRY, CDR2 SYGVKD. The CDR3 spans 17 residues. The CDR3 DNA is TGTGCCATCAGTTCTCTGGGACAGGGGGCGACTTACAATGAGCAGTTCTTC. This codes for CAISSLGQGATYNEQFF.

This clonotype was seen more than once but under ten times. This CDR3 is CASSYVSWIGDTGELFF. Written as DNA, the CDR3 is TGTGCCAGCAGTTACGTCTCTTGGATTGGGGACACCGGGGAGCTGTTTTTT. The chain couples TRBV6-5 to TRBJ2-2, with D hard to call. With 2 bases removed from V and 3 bases from J, the gap between germline ends came to 16 bases. The CDR3 covers 17 residues. CDR1 is MNHEY and CDR2 is SVGAGI in the germline V gene.

The rearrangement uses TRBV5-1 and TRBJ1-2, with no clear D. This CDR3 contains 12 residues. V was clipped by 3 bases and J by 2 bases, with 5 bases between them. Per germline, CDR1 SGHRS and CDR2 YFSETQ. The CDR3 protein is CASSWNNYGYTF. In nucleotides, the CDR3 is TGCGCCAGCAGCTGGAACAACTATGGCTACACCTTC.

There are a few counts of this clonotype. The chain employs TRBV27 and TRBJ1-5; the match to TRBD1 covers 12 bases. This CDR3 contains 16 residues. V trimming: 8 bases; J trimming: 1 base; junction bases outside the gene matches: 6. Germline CDR1 reads MNHEY; CDR2 reads SMNVEV (reference sequence). CDR3 sequence: CASGTGGAGSNQPQHF. The CDR3 DNA sequence: TGTGCCAGCGGGACAGGGGGCGCCGGAAGCAATCAGCCCCAGCATTTT.

This clonotype was observed a few times. The rearrangement uses TRBV12-3 or TRBV12-4 and TRBJ1-5, with 8 bases aligning to TRBD1. The CDR3 contains 14 residues. The V gene end was trimmed by 6 bases and the J gene end by 6 bases; junction bases not matched to a gene: 7. The CDR3 DNA reads TGTGCCAGCAGCCAGGGGGCCGGAAGTCAGCCCCAGCATTTT. Amino acids: CASSQGAGSQPQHF.

This clonotype came up many times. This chain connects TRBV7-9 to TRBJ1-1; D perhaps matches TRBD1 (6 bases). This CDR3 is built from 14 residues. Germline CDR1 is SEHNR and CDR2 is FQNEAQ (reference sequence). Trimming removed 3 bases from V and 0 bases from J, with 8 bases in between. CDR3 in DNA: TGTGCCAGCAGCTTGGACAGATTGAACACTGAAGCTTTCTTT. It specifies CASSLDRLNTEAFF.

The V and J genes are TRBV5-1 and TRBJ1-2; D gene uncertain. CDR3 length: 14 residues. V lost 0 bases and J 6 bases, leaving 12 bases between the germline ends. Germline lookup yields CDR1 SGHRS and CDR2 YFSETQ. Here the CDR3 DNA reads TGCGCCAGCAGCTTGGAGGCGATCGGGAATGGCTACACCTTC. It yields the protein CASSLEAIGNGYTF. Complete variable domain (other parts from reference TRBV5-1 and TRBJ1-2): KAGVTQTPRYLIKTRGQQVTLSCSPISGHRSVSWYQQTPGQGLQFLFEYFSETQRNKGNFPGRFSGRQFSNSRSEMNVSTLELGDSALYLCASSLEAIGNGYTFGSGTRLTVV.

A single count supports this clonotype. The V call is TRBV14, the J call TRBJ1-1, with D tentatively TRBD1 (6 bases). Germline V gene data show CDR1 as SGHDN and CDR2 as FVKESK. Deletions cut 2 bases from V and 7 bases from J, with 14 bases between. This CDR3 has 14 amino acids. CDR3 residues: CASSQKGGFNEAFF. In DNA, the CDR3 is TGTGCCAGCAGCCAAAAGGGGGGGTTCAATGAAGCTTTCTTT.

This chain joins TRBV6-5 and TRBJ1-2, with D hard to call. Germline V gene lookup returns CDR1 MNHEY and CDR2 SVGAGI. V lost 7 bases and J lost 4, with 13 bases in between. The CDR3 totals 13 residues. The CDR3 loop reads CASNNGSSYGYTF. Here the CDR3 DNA reads TGTGCCAGCAACAACGGGAGTAGCTATGGCTACACCTTC.

The chain is built from TRBV11-2 and TRBJ2-7; 7 nucleotides match TRBD1. Germline trimming cut 2 bases from V and 6 bases from J; bases unmatched to any gene: 7. Germline loops: CDR1 SGHAT, CDR2 FQNNGV. The CDR3 loop spans 14 amino acids. CDR3 DNA: TGTGCCAGCAGCTTACCGGTCTGGACAGGCGAGCAGTACTTC. This encodes CASSLPVWTGEQYF.

Many counts were recorded for this clonotype. The chain couples TRBV10-3 to TRBJ2-4; 8 positions agree with TRBD1. Germline V gene lookup returns CDR1 ENHRY and CDR2 SYGVKD. The junction had 9 bases not matched to a gene; V was cut back by 6 bases and J by 2 bases. This CDR3 has 16 residues. CDR3 sequence: CAISDSGGLSKNIQYF. The CDR3 DNA is TGTGCCATCAGCGATTCAGGGGGCTTATCCAAAAACATTCAGTACTTC.

The table lists this clonotype with a few counts. The CDR3 loop is CASSLVGRGPSYEQYV. CDR3 DNA sequence: TGTGCCAGCAGCTTAGTGGGCAGGGGGCCCTCCTACGAGCAGTACGTC. The V gene is TRBV7-9, the J gene TRBJ2-7, with TRBD1 identical over 8 bases. This CDR3 is 16 amino acids long. V lost 1 base, J lost 0 bases, and 5 bases stayed unmatched. Germline assignment: CDR1 SEHNR and CDR2 FQNEAQ (reference sequence).

The chain joins TRBV27 to TRBJ1-2; no clear D. V lost 4 bases and J lost 2, with 11 bases in between. CDR3 length: 14 amino acids. Germline V CDR1 and CDR2: MNHEY, SMNVEV (reference sequence). In nucleotides, the CDR3 is TGTGCCAGCAGTTCCTTTCCGGGGAACTATGGCTACACCTTC. The encoded protein is CASSSFPGNYGYTF.

This clonotype came up a few times. V is TRBV7-3 and J is TRBJ1-1; D is unclear. The CDR3 contains 14 residues. Germline assignment: CDR1 SGHTA and CDR2 FQGTGA. With 1 base removed from V and 0 bases from J, the gap between germline ends came to 6 bases. The chain's CDR3 is CASSLNVLNTEAFF. CDR3 sequence (DNA): TGTGCCAGCAGCTTAAATGTCTTGAACACTGAAGCTTTCTTT.

This clonotype has just a few counts. The chain employs TRBV6-1 and TRBJ2-7; D assignment may be TRBD1 or TRBD2 (5 bases each). The CDR3 totals 16 residues. CDR1 is MNHNS, CDR2 SASEGT, per germline. V was clipped by 0 bases and J by 3 bases, with 15 bases between them. CDR3 in DNA: TGTGCCAGCAGTGAAGCGTGGGGGACGGCATACTACGAGCAGTACTTC. It codes for CASSEAWGTAYYEQYF.

The chain joins TRBV6-2 or TRBV6-3 to TRBJ1-1, with unresolved D. Germline CDR1 and CDR2: MNHEY and SVGEGT. The V end was cut by 7 bases, the J end by 1 base, with 13 bases between. CDR3 length equals 14 residues. The CDR3 reads CASTGVGRNTEAFF. The CDR3 DNA is TGTGCCAGCACCGGGGTTGGGAGGAACACTGAAGCTTTCTTT.

In DNA, the CDR3 is TGTGCCAGCACCCCAGCCGGGGGCGCCGGGGAGCTGTTTTTT. Protein: CASTPAGGAGELFF. This chain uses TRBV7-8 with TRBJ2-2; TRBD1 or TRBD2 may be the D gene (6 bases each). CDR3 size: 14 residues. Between the trimmed V and J ends, which lost 7 bases and 6 bases, there was a span of 15 bases. Germline CDR1 and CDR2: SGHVS and FQNEAQ. Full variable domain (remainder filled in from reference TRBV7-8 and TRBJ2-2): GAGVSQSPRYKVAKRGQDVALRCDPISGHVSLFWYQQALGQGPEFLTYFQNEAQLDKSGLPSDRFFAERPEGSVSTLKIQRTQQEDSAVYLCASTPAGGAGELFFGEGSRLTVL.

V and J are TRBV6-5 and TRBJ1-1; 7 nucleotides match TRBD1. CDR1 MNHEY and CDR2 SVGAGI come from the germline V gene. J lost 6 bases, V lost 7 bases, and 8 bases had no gene match. The CDR3 has 13 residues. The CDR3 coding sequence is TGTGCCAGCAATCAACAGGGGATTTCTGAAGCTTTCTTT. Encoded protein: CASNQQGISEAFF.

To note about this clonotype: Mismatch with germline at one junction end may stem from a read error. The chain recombines TRBV12-3 or TRBV12-4 with TRBJ1-1; no definite D call. The CDR3 totals 15 residues. The CDR3 sequence is CTSSFPLRGNTEAFF. CDR3 sequence (DNA): TGTACCAGCAGTTTCCCTCTCCGGGGGAACACTGAAGCTTTCTTT.

The rearrangement joins TRBV7-6 to TRBJ2-7; maybe TRBD1 (6 bases). The germline V gene encodes CDR1 SGHVS and CDR2 FNYEAQ. Trimming cost V 7 bases and J 0 bases, with 13 bases left between them. The CDR3 runs to 14 residues. For the CDR3, the DNA is TGTGCCAGCACCCCTGACAGGAACTCCTACGAGCAGTACTTC. Protein product: CASTPDRNSYEQYF.

The chain employs TRBV5-6 and TRBJ2-4; maybe TRBD1 (6 bases). V was cut by 6 bases and J by 2 bases, with 18 bases left in between. The CDR3 consists of 16 residues. Germline CDR1 SGHDT, CDR2 YYEEEE. CDR3 in amino acids: CASTPGRTDPKNIQYF. DNA of the CDR3: TGTGCCAGCACCCCCGGGCGGACAGACCCCAAAAACATTCAGTACTTC.

This clonotype was seen many times. This chain joins TRBV7-6 and TRBJ2-5, with TRBD2 matching 8 bases. The germline V gene encodes CDR1 SGHVS and CDR2 FNYEAQ. This CDR3 contains 16 residues. The ends lost 3 bases at V and 1 base at J; junction bases unmatched: 7. This chain's CDR3 is CASSLGQRGLQETQYF. The CDR3 DNA is TGTGCCAGCAGCTTGGGCCAGCGGGGGCTCCAAGAGACCCAGTACTTC.

This clonotype was counted a few times. V usage is TRBV19 and J usage is TRBJ1-3, with D unclear. V lost 10 bases and J lost 4, with 8 bases in between. Germline loops: CDR1 LNHDA, CDR2 SQIVND (reference sequence). The CDR3 is 11 amino acids. The CDR3 region is CATVAGNTIYF. The DNA of the CDR3 is TGTGCCACAGTCGCAGGAAACACCATATATTTT.

This clonotype has ten or more counts. This chain joins TRBV7-2 and TRBJ2-2; D is uncertain. V was trimmed by 0 bases and J by 6 bases, leaving 8 bases between them. CDR3 size: 14 residues. CDR1 is SGHTA and CDR2 is FQGNSA in the germline V gene. CDR3 sequence: CASSLAVGAGELFF. In DNA, the CDR3 is TGTGCCAGCAGCTTAGCGGTCGGTGCCGGGGAGCTGTTTTTT.

This clonotype was picked up a small number of times. This chain links TRBV5-8 with TRBJ2-5; D possibly corresponds to TRBD2 (5 bases). Looked up from germline, CDR1 is SGHTS and CDR2 is YDEGEE. The V end was cut by 4 bases, the J end by 5 bases, with 12 bases between. The CDR3 totals 13 residues. CDR3: CASSTGEGETQYF. CDR3 DNA: TGTGCCAGCAGCACGGGCGAGGGTGAGACCCAGTACTTC.

The chain recombines TRBV6-2 or TRBV6-3 with TRBJ1-4, with D perhaps TRBD1 (6 bases). Germline V gives CDR1 MNHEY, CDR2 SVGEGT. The length of the CDR3 is 19 residues. V shed 6 bases and J shed 6 bases, with 29 bases lying between them. The CDR3 region has the DNA TGTGCCAGCAGGCTCGACAGGAAGGTCGATACTGCCACGGATGAAAAACTGTTTTTT. Encoded protein: CASRLDRKVDTATDEKLFF.

The table lists this clonotype with a few counts. This chain joins TRBV15 and TRBJ1-1; 8 bases fit TRBD1. V dropped 5 bases and J dropped 0; count of bases not matched to a gene: 11. Germline V gene sequence: CDR1 LNHNV, CDR2 YYDKDF (reference sequence). The CDR3 has 17 residues. CDR3 residues: CATSPRDRSIMNTEAFF. The CDR3 coding sequence is TGTGCCACCAGCCCTCGGGACAGGAGCATCATGAACACTGAAGCTTTCTTT.

The genes are TRBV25-1 and TRBJ2-7, with D perhaps matching TRBD1 (6 bases). V was cut by 4 bases and J by 5 bases, with 15 bases left in between. This CDR3 comprises 14 residues. Per germline, CDR1 MGHDK and CDR2 SYGVNS. The CDR3 reads CASSVGLGGNEQYF. The CDR3, as DNA: TGTGCCAGCAGTGTTGGGTTAGGGGGAAACGAGCAGTACTTC.